Below are 8 T cell receptor beta chains sequenced from a single sample in a study of CD8 T cells in ankylosing spondylitis. TCRdb reprocessed the 5' RACE reads with MiXCR, giving one entry per CDR3 protein. This table has 200,000 or so distinct CDR3 sequences, 10% to 15% appearing once. Sequencing was done on a sample of blood, either unsorted or a sorted T cell fraction (not recorded which). Source of these receptors: a female donor with ankylosing spondylitis or in good health (not recorded which).

At least ten counts were recorded for this clonotype. The rearrangement joins TRBV12-3 or TRBV12-4 to TRBJ2-1; 8 bases agree with TRBD1. The CDR3 spans 12 residues. Trimming cost V 3 bases and J 14 bases; bases outside gene matches: 6. CDR3 DNA: TGTGCCAGCAGTTTCCTGGGACAGGCGGAGTTCTTC. This gives the protein CASSFLGQAEFF.

This clonotype was seen a handful of times. The rearrangement links TRBV4-3 to TRBJ2-2; possible D gene TRBD1, 5 bases. The CDR3 spans 17 residues. The V end was cut by 0 bases, the J end by 1 base, with 12 bases between. CDR1 is LGHNA and CDR2 is YSLEER in the germline V gene. The CDR3 sequence: CASSQDKDKRNTGELFF. For the CDR3, the DNA is TGCGCCAGCAGCCAAGATAAGGACAAGAGGAACACCGGGGAGCTGTTTTTT.

This clonotype was seen a few times. The chain carries TRBV5-5 and TRBJ1-5, with D possibly matching TRBD1 (6 bases). The CDR3 covers 17 residues. The germline V gene has CDR1 SGHKS and CDR2 YYEKEE (reference sequence). Trimming pared 0 bases from V and 3 bases from J, leaving 16 bases between. The CDR3 sequence is CASSLVPGALLNQPQHF. CDR3 DNA sequence: TGTGCCAGCAGCTTGGTGCCGGGGGCCCTCCTCAATCAGCCCCAGCATTTT.

The genes are TRBV6-5 and TRBJ1-1; D is unresolved. This CDR3 has 14 amino acids. From germline, CDR1 is MNHEY and CDR2 SVGAGI. V lost 2 bases, J lost 4 bases, and 11 bases lay in between. The CDR3 spells CASSYGTLSTEAFF. The DNA of the CDR3 is TGTGCCAGCAGTTACGGAACCTTGAGCACTGAAGCTTTCTTT.

This clonotype was detected many times. The V and J genes are TRBV4-2 and TRBJ2-1; the D is unclear. There are 15 residues in the CDR3. The ends were cut back, 1 base at V and 1 base at J, with 8 bases in the middle. The germline V gene encodes CDR1 LGHNA and CDR2 YNFKEQ. Written as DNA, the CDR3 is TGTGCCAGCAGCCAAGGGGATACGTCCTACAATGAGCAGTTCTTC. Translated, it gives CASSQGDTSYNEQFF.

The chain is built from TRBV29-1 and TRBJ2-4; 7 nucleotides line up with TRBD2. CDR1 is SQVTM, CDR2 ANQGSEA, per germline. Trimming cost V 1 base and J 9 bases; bases outside gene matches: 6. The CDR3 is 13 amino acids. CDR3 loop: CSVEGQGGSIQYF. The DNA for the CDR3 is TGCAGCGTTGAAGGTCAGGGCGGGAGCATTCAGTACTTC.

This clonotype came up a few times. The conserved phenylalanine or tryptophan normally closing the CDR3 is absent here, so this likely arose from a read error. V and J are TRBV15 and TRBJ2-1; a possible D gene is TRBD2 (6 bases). V dropped 3 bases and J dropped 3 bases, with 15 bases sitting between them. The CDR3 runs 16 residues. Germline-derived CDR1 and CDR2 are LNHNV and YYDKDF (reference sequence). CDR3 sequence reads: CATSSGVGGDYNEQFL. CDR3 bases: TGTGCCACCAGCAGTGGGGTGGGGGGTGACTACAATGAGCAGTTCCTC.

At least ten counts were recorded for this clonotype. This chain joins TRBV15 and TRBJ2-7; weak D call: TRBD1 (6 bases). The CDR3 length is 14 residues. Trimming left V 4 bases short and J 0 bases short, with 10 bases between. Looked up from germline, CDR1 is LNHNV and CDR2 is YYDKDF (reference sequence). CDR3 region: CATSILRGSYEQYF. CDR3 nucleotide sequence: TGTGCCACCAGCATCCTCAGGGGCTCCTACGAGCAGTACTTC.